Listed below are T cell receptor beta chains from one sample, sequenced in a study of identical twins. TCRdb reprocessed the 5' RACE reads with MiXCR, giving one entry per CDR3 protein. In the table there are 550,000 to 800,000 distinct CDR3 sequences, around 7.5% of which are singletons. The sample was also reused in another study, on yellow fever vaccine responses in identical twins.

Material for sequencing was PBMCs. The source of these receptors is a woman under 30 in good health. The conserved cysteine and the conserved F or W are not part of the CDR3 here. The order of the fields is V gene, J gene, CDR3 protein.

V gene: TRBV29-1; J gene: TRBJ2-1; CDR3 protein: SVEEGQGEVDEQF
V gene: TRBV27; J gene: TRBJ2-5; CDR3 protein: ASSVSGGDGTQY
V gene: TRBV12-3/TRBV12-4; J gene: TRBJ2-5; CDR3 protein: ASSLAGGAGQETQY
V gene: TRBV5-5; J gene: TRBJ2-7; CDR3 protein: ASSTGSLGEQY
V gene: TRBV7-9; J gene: TRBJ2-3; CDR3 protein: ASSLMGLAESGDTQY
V gene: TRBV4-1; J gene: TRBJ1-4; CDR3 protein: ASSQVPAEKLF
V gene: TRBV27; J gene: TRBJ2-3; CDR3 protein: ASSGREVSTDTQY
V gene: TRBV10-3; J gene: TRBJ1-1; CDR3 protein: AISESKVGTMEAF
V gene: TRBV6-1; J gene: TRBJ2-5; CDR3 protein: ASRRTSGGAGQETQY
V gene: TRBV20-1; J gene: TRBJ2-3; CDR3 protein: SARVAASSDTQY
V gene: TRBV12-3/TRBV12-4; J gene: TRBJ1-3; CDR3 protein: ASRPTTSSGNTIY
V gene: TRBV20-1; J gene: TRBJ2-7; CDR3 protein: SLAGGLDEQY
V gene: TRBV27; J gene: TRBJ2-2; CDR3 protein: ASSGTAQTGELF
V gene: TRBV5-5; J gene: TRBJ2-1; CDR3 protein: ASSSTSGRDEQF
V gene: TRBV3-1; J gene: TRBJ1-6; CDR3 protein: ASSQDRVGNSPLH
V gene: TRBV20-1; J gene: TRBJ1-5; CDR3 protein: SARAGWSDQPQH
V gene: TRBV12-3/TRBV12-4; J gene: TRBJ1-1; CDR3 protein: ASNLRGGYTEAF
V gene: TRBV3-1; J gene: TRBJ2-7; CDR3 protein: ASSPARNEQY
V gene: TRBV28; J gene: TRBJ2-7; CDR3 protein: ASSPPSGFYSYEQY
V gene: TRBV21-1; J gene: TRBJ2-1; CDR3 protein: ASSKAPPHQTGRNNNEQF
V gene: TRBV10-3; J gene: TRBJ2-3; CDR3 protein: AIRIADTQY
V gene: TRBV6-2/TRBV6-3; J gene: TRBJ2-5; CDR3 protein: ASSYYRETQY
V gene: TRBV10-3; J gene: TRBJ2-3; CDR3 protein: AISELNSETDTQY
V gene: TRBV18; J gene: TRBJ2-1; CDR3 protein: ASSPRGTYYNEQF